The 8 T cell receptor beta chains given below trace back to one sample, sequenced in a study of blood T cell repertoires in COVID-19. Clones were sequenced by immunoSEQ multiplex PCR, and TCRdb holds only the in-frame ones, with some missing. The sample includes around 190,000 clones, approximately 87% of them seen just once. The source material was peripheral blood. The receptors here all came from a man in his 70s with active or convalescent COVID-19.

This rearrangement joins TRBV5-1 to TRBJ2-7; TRBD1 might be the D (5 bases). The V end lost 8 bases, the J end lost 0 bases, and 12 bases lay between the germline ends. The CDR3 sequence is 13 residues long. CDR1 and CDR2 (germline): SGHRS, YFSETQ. This CDR3 is CASGHTSSYEQYF. The DNA of the CDR3 is TGCGCCAGTGGACATACGAGCTCCTACGAGCAGTACTTC.

This clone was recorded at least ten times. This chain joins TRBV2 and TRBJ1-2; 8 bases are shared with TRBD1. The junction had 4 bases not matched to a gene; V was cut back by 7 bases and J by 3 bases. This CDR3 has 13 amino acids. In germline, CDR1 is SNHLY, CDR2 FYNNEI. CDR3 loop: CASTAGGDYGYTF. The CDR3 bases are TGTGCCAGCACGGCAGGGGGCGACTATGGCTACACCTTC. Variable domain in full (rest from reference TRBV2 and TRBJ1-2): EPEVTQTPSHQVTQMGQEVILRCVPISNHLYFYWYRQILGQKVEFLVSFYNNEISEKSEIFDDQFSVERPDGSNFTLKIRSTKLEDSAMYFCASTAGGDYGYTFGSGTRLTVV.

This chain links TRBV19 with TRBJ1-5; perhaps TRBD1 as D (6 bases). The germline V gene has CDR1 LNHDA and CDR2 SQIVND (reference sequence). The CDR3 extends over 15 amino acids. V gave up 8 bases and J gave up 0 bases, with 14 bases separating them. CDR3 in amino acids: CASRTAGYSNQPQHF. CDR3 in DNA: TGTGCCAGTCGGACAGCCGGCTATAGCAATCAGCCCCAGCATTTT.

The gene calls are TRBV7-2 and TRBJ2-2; TRBD1 aligns across 12 bases. Trimming removed 3 bases from V and 7 bases from J; junction bases left unmatched: 9. CDR1 and CDR2 (germline): SGHTA, FQGNSA. The CDR3 runs to 17 residues. CDR3: CASSLRAGTGGGGELFF. CDR3 coding DNA: TGTGCCAGCAGCTTGAGGGCGGGGACAGGGGGCGGCGGGGAGCTGTTTTTT.

This chain links TRBV19 with TRBJ1-2; 9 bases fit TRBD1. The CDR3 runs to 12 residues. Germline values: CDR1 LNHDA, CDR2 SQIVND (reference sequence). V dropped 8 bases and J dropped 6; count of bases not matched to a gene: 4. The CDR3: CASWDRENGYTF. CDR3 coding DNA: TGTGCCAGTTGGGACAGGGAGAATGGCTACACCTTC.

The chain combines TRBV5-1 with TRBJ1-4, with 9 nucleotides matching TRBD1. Germline V gene lookup returns CDR1 SGHRS and CDR2 YFSETQ. With V trimmed by 4 bases and J by 8 bases, 9 bases remained unmatched. The CDR3 consists of 15 residues. The DNA for the CDR3 is TGCGCCAGCAGCACGGCCGGGACAGGGAGGGAAAAACTGTTTTTT. Translation gives CASSTAGTGREKLFF.

The rearrangement joins TRBV2 to TRBJ1-1, with TRBD1 as a possible D gene (5 bases). The CDR3 consists of 14 residues. The V gene's germline CDR1 is SNHLY and CDR2 FYNNEI. Trimming took off 5 bases at V and 4 bases at J, with 14 bases between the two ends. CDR3 DNA sequence: TGTGCCAGCAGTCTCCAGGGTATGGGCACTGAAGCTTTCTTT. Protein: CASSLQGMGTEAFF. The entire variable domain, with the rest obtained from reference TRBV2 and TRBJ1-1, is as follows: EPEVTQTPSHQVTQMGQEVILRCVPISNHLYFYWYRQILGQKVEFLVSFYNNEISEKSEIFDDQFSVERPDGSNFTLKIRSTKLEDSAMYFCASSLQGMGTEAFFGQGTRLTVV.

V gene TRBV12-3 or TRBV12-4 combines with J gene TRBJ2-2; no clear D gene. V was cut by 5 bases and J by 7 bases, with 11 bases left in between. The CDR3 totals 13 residues. The CDR3 region has the DNA TGTGCCAGCAGTCCAGGCCCAGGCGGGGAGCTGTTTTTT. The encoded protein is CASSPGPGGELFF.